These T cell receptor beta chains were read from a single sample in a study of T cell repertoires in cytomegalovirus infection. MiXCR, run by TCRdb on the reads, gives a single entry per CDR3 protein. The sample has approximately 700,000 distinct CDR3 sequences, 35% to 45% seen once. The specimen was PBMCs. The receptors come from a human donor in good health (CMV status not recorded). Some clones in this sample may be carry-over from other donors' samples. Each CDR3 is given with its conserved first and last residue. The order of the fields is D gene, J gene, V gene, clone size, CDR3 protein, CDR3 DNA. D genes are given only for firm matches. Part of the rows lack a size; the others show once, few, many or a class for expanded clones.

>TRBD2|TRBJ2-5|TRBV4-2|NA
CASSQLGREEETQYF
TGTGCCAGCAGCCAATTAGGGCGGGAGGAAGAGACCCAGTACTTC
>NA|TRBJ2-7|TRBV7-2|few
CASSGNSAPLYEQYF
TGTGCCAGCAGCGGCAACAGCGCCCCTCTTTACGAGCAGTACTTC
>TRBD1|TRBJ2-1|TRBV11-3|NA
CASSQKGQGGSNEQFF
TGTGCCAGCAGCCAAAAAGGACAGGGGGGGTCTAATGAGCAGTTCTTC
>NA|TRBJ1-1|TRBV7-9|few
CASRRQVNEAFF
TGTGCCAGCAGGCGACAGGTAAATGAAGCTTTCTTT
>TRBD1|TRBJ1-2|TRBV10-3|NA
CAISDTTGEDYGYTF
TGTGCCATCAGTGATACGACAGGGGAAGACTATGGCTACACCTTC
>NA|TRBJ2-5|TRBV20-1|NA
CSARDDHQETQYF
TGCAGTGCTAGAGATGACCACCAAGAGACCCAGTACTTC
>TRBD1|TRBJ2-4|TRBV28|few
CATSGQGLAKNIQYF
TGTGCCACCTCCGGACAGGGTTTAGCCAAAAACATTCAGTACTTC
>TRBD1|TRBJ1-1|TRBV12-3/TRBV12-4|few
CASKLTGKRTEAFF
TGTGCCAGCAAATTGACAGGGAAGAGGACTGAAGCTTTCTTT
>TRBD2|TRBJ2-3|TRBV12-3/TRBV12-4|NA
CASSLVGLAPDTQYF
TGTGCCAGCAGTTTGGTCGGACTAGCCCCAGATACGCAGTATTTT
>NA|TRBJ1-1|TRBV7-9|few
CASSLSTGPRNTEAFF
TGTGCCAGCAGCTTATCTACAGGGCCTCGGAACACTGAAGCTTTCTTT
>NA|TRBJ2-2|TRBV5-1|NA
CASSLGSHGRTGELFF
TGCGCCAGCAGCTTGGGTTCTCACGGCCGGACCGGGGAGCTGTTTTTT
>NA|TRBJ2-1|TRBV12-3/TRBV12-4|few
CASSPGGFSYNEQFF
TGTGCCAGCAGTCCGGGGGGCTTCAGTTACAATGAGCAGTTCTTC
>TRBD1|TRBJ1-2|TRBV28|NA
CASRNGTGPYGYTF
TGTGCCAGCAGAAACGGGACAGGGCCCTATGGCTACACCTTC
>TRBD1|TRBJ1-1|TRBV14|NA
CASSQTTGQGRTEAFF
TGTGCCAGCAGCCAAACCACCGGACAGGGAAGAACTGAAGCTTTCTTT
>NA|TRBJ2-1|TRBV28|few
CASRQMGTGSYNEQFF
TGTGCCAGCAGACAGATGGGGACTGGGAGCTACAATGAGCAGTTCTTC
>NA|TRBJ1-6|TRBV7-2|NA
CASSLSRNNSPLHF
TGTGCCAGCAGCTTATCCAGAAACAATTCACCCCTCCACTTT
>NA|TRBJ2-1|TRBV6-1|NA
CATVDSPYNEQFF
TGTGCCACCGTGGACAGCCCCTACAATGAGCAGTTCTTC
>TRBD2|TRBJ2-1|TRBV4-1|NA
CASSQVEGGGRALFF
TGCGCCAGCAGCCAAGTGGAGGGAGGCGGGAGAGCGTTGTTCTTC
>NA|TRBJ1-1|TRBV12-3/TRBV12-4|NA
CASSLAGEREKEAFF
TGTGCCAGCAGTTTAGCGGGGGAAAGGGAAAAAGAAGCTTTCTTT
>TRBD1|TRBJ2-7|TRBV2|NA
CASSEVRDRVEQYF
TGTGCCAGCAGTGAAGTCCGGGACAGGGTCGAGCAGTACTTC
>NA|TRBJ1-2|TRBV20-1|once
CSARKGPSPYGYTF
TGCAGTGCTAGAAAGGGACCATCACCATATGGCTACACCTTC
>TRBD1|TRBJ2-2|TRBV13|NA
CASSSTGQATGELFF
TGTGCCAGCAGCTCGACGGGACAGGCGACCGGGGAGCTGTTTTTT
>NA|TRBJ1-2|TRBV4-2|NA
CASSQEGRVAGGYTF
TGTGCCAGCAGCCAAGAGGGGCGGGTCGCCGGCGGCTACACCTTC
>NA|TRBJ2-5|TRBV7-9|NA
CASSPGRNNFENF
TGTGCCAGCAGCCCGGGACGGAACAATTTTGAGAACTTC
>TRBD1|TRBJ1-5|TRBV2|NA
CARSAGGTGTFSNPPQHF
TGTGCCCGCAGTGCGGGAGGGACAGGGACATTTAGCAATCCGCCCCAGCATTTT
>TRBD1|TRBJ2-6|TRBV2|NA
CASSTARDSEVSGANVLTF
TGTGCCAGCAGCACCGCCCGGGACAGTGAAGTCTCTGGGGCCAACGTCCTGACTTTC
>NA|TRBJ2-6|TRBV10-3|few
CAISESREGARGANVLTF
TGTGCCATCAGTGAGTCGAGGGAGGGGGCAAGAGGGGCCAACGTCCTGACTTTC
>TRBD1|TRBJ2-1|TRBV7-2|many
CASSPARGPTNEQFF
TGTGCCAGCAGCCCCGCCAGGGGGCCGACCAATGAGCAGTTCTTC
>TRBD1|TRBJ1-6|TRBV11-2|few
CASSLIRGGTDNSPLHF
TGTGCCAGCAGCTTAATCCGAGGGGGCACCGATAATTCACCCCTCCACTTT
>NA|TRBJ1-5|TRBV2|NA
CASKGHTLNQPQHF
TGTGCCAGTAAAGGACACACTCTTAATCAGCCCCAGCATTTT
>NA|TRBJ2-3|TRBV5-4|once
CASSATAWAGSTDTQYF
TGTGCCAGCAGCGCCACCGCTTGGGCGGGCAGCACAGATACGCAGTATTTT
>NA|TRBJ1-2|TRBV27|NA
CASSAGTSEFKTF
TGTGCCAGCAGTGCCGGGACTTCCGAATTCAAGACCTTC
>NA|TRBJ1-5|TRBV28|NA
CAINRYYSNQPQHF
TGTGCCATCAATCGTTACTATAGCAATCAGCCCCAGCATTTT
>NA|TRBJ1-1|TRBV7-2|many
CASSLGQVAFF
TGTGCCAGCAGCTTAGGGCAAGTAGCTTTCTTT
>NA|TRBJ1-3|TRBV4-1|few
CASSHPDSGNTIYF
TGCGCCAGCAGCCATCCCGACTCTGGAAACACCATATATTTT
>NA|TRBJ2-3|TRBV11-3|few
CASSSLGGPGTDTQYF
TGTGCCAGCAGCTCCCTGGGGGGGCCGGGCACAGATACGCAGTATTTT
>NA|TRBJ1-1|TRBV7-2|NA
CASSFAAGWNTAACF
TGTGCCAGCAGCTTTGCGGCAGGGTGGAACACTGCAGCTTGCTTT
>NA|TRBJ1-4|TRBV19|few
CASSGNLGIGNEKLFF
TGTGCCAGTAGCGGAAATCTCGGGATAGGGAATGAAAAACTGTTTTTT
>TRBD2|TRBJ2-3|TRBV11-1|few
CASSSSGKSTDTQYF
TGTGCCAGCAGCTCTAGCGGAAAGAGCACAGATACGCAGTATTTT
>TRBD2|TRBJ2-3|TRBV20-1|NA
CRASAPNLAGGVDTQYF
TGCAGGGCTAGCGCACCGAATCTAGCGGGAGGAGTAGATACGCAGTATTTT
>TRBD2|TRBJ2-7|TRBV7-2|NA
CASGRPAGAMYEQYF
TGTGCCAGCGGTCGTCCGGCGGGAGCAATGTACGAGCAGTACTTC
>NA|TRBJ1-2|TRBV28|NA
CASIRTGGSNYGYTF
TGTGCCAGCATTCGTACGGGCGGCAGCAACTATGGCTACACCTTC
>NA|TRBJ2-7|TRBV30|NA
CAWGLPYEQYF
TGTGCCTGGGGACTTCCCTACGAGCAGTACTTC
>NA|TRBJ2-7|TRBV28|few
CASTLSGPDSYEQYF
TGTGCCAGCACCCTAAGCGGGCCAGACTCCTACGAGCAGTACTTC
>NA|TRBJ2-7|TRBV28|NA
CASSLPTGSGEQYF
TGTGCCAGCAGTTTACCGACGGGTTCGGGAGAGCAGTACTTC
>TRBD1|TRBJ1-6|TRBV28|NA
CASVGDRGSPLHF
TGTGCCAGCGTGGGGGACAGGGGTTCACCCCTCCACTTT
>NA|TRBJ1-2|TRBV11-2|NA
CASSLDRWAASYSYTF
TGTGCCAGCAGCTTAGATCGCTGGGCCGCGTCTTATAGCTACACCTTC
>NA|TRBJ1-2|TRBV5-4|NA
CASSLDAGGYTF
TGTGCCAGCAGCTTGGATGCGGGTGGCTACACCTTC
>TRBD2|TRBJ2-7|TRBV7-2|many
CASSFSGASSYEQYF
TGTGCCAGCAGCTTCAGCGGGGCTAGCTCCTACGAGCAGTACTTC
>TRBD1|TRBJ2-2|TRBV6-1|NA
CASIGWDRGPGELFF
TGTGCCAGCATCGGTTGGGACAGGGGTCCCGGGGAGCTGTTTTTT
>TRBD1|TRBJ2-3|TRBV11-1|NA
CASSLVRGRTDTQFF
TGTGCCAGCAGCTTAGTTAGGGGGCGCACAGATACGCAGTTTTTT
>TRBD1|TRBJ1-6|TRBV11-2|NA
CASSLAGQGGWNSPLHF
TGTGCCAGCAGCTTAGCGGGACAGGGGGGATGGAATTCACCCCTCCACTTT
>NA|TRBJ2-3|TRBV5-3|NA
CASSLEGFSRGTDTQYF
TGTGCCAGCAGCTTGGAGGGCTTTTCGAGGGGAACCGATACGCAGTATTTT
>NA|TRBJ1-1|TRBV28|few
CASSFEIFGGPVGTEAFF
TGTGCCAGCAGTTTCGAAATTTTCGGGGGTCCGGTGGGCACTGAAGCTTTCTTT